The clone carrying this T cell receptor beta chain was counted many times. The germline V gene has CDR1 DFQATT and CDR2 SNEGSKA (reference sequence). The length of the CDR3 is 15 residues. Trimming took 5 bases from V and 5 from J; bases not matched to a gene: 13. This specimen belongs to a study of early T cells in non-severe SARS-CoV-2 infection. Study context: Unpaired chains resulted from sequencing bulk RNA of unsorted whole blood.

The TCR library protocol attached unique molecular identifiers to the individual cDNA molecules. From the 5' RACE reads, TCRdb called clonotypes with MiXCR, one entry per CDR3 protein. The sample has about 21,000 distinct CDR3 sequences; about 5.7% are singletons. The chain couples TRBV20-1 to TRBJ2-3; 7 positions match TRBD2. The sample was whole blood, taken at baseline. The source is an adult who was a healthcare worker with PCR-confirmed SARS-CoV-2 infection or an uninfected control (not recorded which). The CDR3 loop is CSADTVSGEGDTQYF. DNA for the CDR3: TGCAGTGCTGACACCGTGAGCGGGGAAGGAGATACGCAGTATTTT.